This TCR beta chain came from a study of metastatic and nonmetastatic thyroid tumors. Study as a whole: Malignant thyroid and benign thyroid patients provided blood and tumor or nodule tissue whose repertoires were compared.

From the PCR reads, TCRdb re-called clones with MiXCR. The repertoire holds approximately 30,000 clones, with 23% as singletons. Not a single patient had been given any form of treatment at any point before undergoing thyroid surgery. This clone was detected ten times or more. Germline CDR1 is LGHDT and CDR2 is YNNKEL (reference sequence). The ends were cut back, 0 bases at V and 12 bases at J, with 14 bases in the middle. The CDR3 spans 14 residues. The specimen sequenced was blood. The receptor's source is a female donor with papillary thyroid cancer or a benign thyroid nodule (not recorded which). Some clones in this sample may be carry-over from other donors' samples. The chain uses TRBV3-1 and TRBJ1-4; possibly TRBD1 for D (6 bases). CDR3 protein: CASSQDLTGRELFF. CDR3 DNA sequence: TGTGCCAGCAGCCAAGATCTTACAGGGCGGGAACTGTTTTTT.